This T cell receptor beta chain appears in the sequencing data of a study of blood T cell repertoires in COVID-19. Study at large: T cells, B-cell-depleted T cells, or PBMCs supplied cDNA or gDNA.

Germline assignment: CDR1 SNHLY and CDR2 FYNNEI. The CDR3 loop spans 15 amino acids. The J segment lost 4 bases and the V segment lost 1 base, leaving 3 bases of the junction unmatched. Generated by immunoSEQ multiplex PCR, the TCRdb table keeps only in-frame clones and is missing some. This table holds about 64,000 clones, 80% to 90% found once. The chain combines TRBV2 with TRBJ2-2; TRBD1 agrees at 7 bases. The sequence was collected from a woman aged 55-69 years with acute or convalescent COVID-19. Sequenced input: peripheral blood. As DNA, the CDR3 is TGTGCCAGCAGTGAAGGATACAGGGGCACCGGGGAGCTGTTTTTT. It translates to CASSEGYRGTGELFF. Supplemented by reference TRBV2 and TRBJ2-2, the full variable domain reads EPEVTQTPSHQVTQMGQEVILRCVPISNHLYFYWYRQILGQKVEFLVSFYNNEISEKSEIFDDQFSVERPDGSNFTLKIRSTKLEDSAMYFCASSEGYRGTGELFFGEGSRLTVL.